Presented here are 20 T cell receptor beta chains from one specimen sequenced in a study of cytomegalovirus exposure and HLA in healthy donors. Use of 60 Vbeta and 13 Jbeta primers characterized the PCR. Data came from immunoSEQ multiplex PCR; TCRdb stores just in-frame clones and leaves some out. The repertoire has fewer than 200,000 clones, roughly 80% of them found once; the top ten carry about 0.76%. Sequencing was performed on PBMCs. The receptors here all came from a woman in her late teens or twenties in good health and CMV-seronegative.

This chain uses TRBV27 with TRBJ2-5, with 8 bases matching TRBD1. This CDR3 has 14 amino acids. Germline V lookup: CDR1 MNHEY, CDR2 SMNVEV (reference sequence). J lost 3 bases, V lost 7 bases, and 7 bases had no gene match. The CDR3 spells CASMGAGGKETQYF. The CDR3 DNA is TGTGCCAGCATGGGGGCAGGGGGCAAAGAGACCCAGTACTTC.

This rearrangement joins TRBV18 to TRBJ1-4; D ambiguous. The CDR3 length is 15 residues. Trimming removed 2 bases at V and 8 bases at J, with 15 bases between. CDR1 and CDR2 (germline): KGHSH, LQKENI. The chain's CDR3 is CASSPVRPGSEKLFF. Here the CDR3 DNA reads TGTGCCAGCTCACCAGTCCGTCCGGGTTCGGAAAAACTGTTTTTT.

This clone was seen just once. The chain carries TRBV5-1 and TRBJ2-5; 9 nucleotides line up with TRBD1. Germline V gene data show CDR1 as SGHRS and CDR2 as YFSETQ. The V gene end was trimmed by 4 bases and the J gene end by 5 bases; junction bases not matched to a gene: 3. This CDR3 is 13 amino acids long. CDR3 residues: CASSPGQGETQYF. CDR3 coding DNA: TGCGCCAGCAGCCCTGGACAGGGGGAGACCCAGTACTTC.

This chain links TRBV18 with TRBJ2-7, with TRBD1 matching over 7 bases. V shed 2 bases, J shed 12 bases, and the junction held 10 bases outside the gene matches. Per the germline V gene, CDR1 is KGHSH and CDR2 is LQKENI. The length of the CDR3 is 13 residues. CDR3 residues: CASSPGGQNQPYF. DNA for the CDR3: TGTGCCAGCTCACCAGGGGGACAGAATCAGCCGTACTTC.

The genes are TRBV27 and TRBJ1-4, with 7 nucleotides matching TRBD1. V was clipped by 3 bases and J by 6 bases; unmatched bases: 4. Germline loops: CDR1 MNHEY, CDR2 SMNVEV (reference sequence). The CDR3 covers 14 residues. CDR3 in DNA: TGTGCCAGCAGTTTCGACAGGGCGGATGAAAAACTGTTTTTT. Translated, it gives CASSFDRADEKLFF.

This clone occurred once. The chain couples TRBV28 to TRBJ2-7, with a weak D call TRBD1 (5 bases). CDR1 is MDHEN and CDR2 is SYDVKM in the germline V gene. This CDR3 has 14 residues. V was shortened by 7 bases and J by 0 bases, with 13 bases between the two germline ends. The CDR3 nucleotides are TGTGCCAGCACCCCGGTGACAGTCTCCTACGAGCAGTACTTC. This codes for CASTPVTVSYEQYF.

The chain carries TRBV5-1 and TRBJ2-1; 9 bases map to TRBD1. Germline V gene lookup returns CDR1 SGHRS and CDR2 YFSETQ. J was trimmed by 12 bases and V by 0 bases; bases with no gene match: 4. The CDR3 has 13 amino acids. CDR3 bases: TGCGCCAGCAGCTTGGAGACAGGGGGTCGGCAGTTCTTC. Translation gives CASSLETGGRQFF.

This chain joins TRBV9 and TRBJ1-1; a weak D match, TRBD1 (6 bases). Per germline, CDR1 SGDLS and CDR2 YYNGEE. The CDR3 has 14 amino acids. Trimming pared 2 bases from V and 4 bases from J, leaving 12 bases between. CDR3 loop: CASSVSPRGTEAFF. In DNA, the CDR3 is TGTGCCAGCAGCGTGAGCCCCAGGGGCACTGAAGCTTTCTTT.

This clone occurred once. V is TRBV28 and J is TRBJ2-7, with D perhaps TRBD2 (5 bases). V was cut by 2 bases and J by 0 bases, with 17 bases left in between. CDR3 length equals 17 residues. Looked up from germline, CDR1 is MDHEN and CDR2 is SYDVKM. The CDR3 protein is CASSLLGNGGLSYEQYF. DNA for the CDR3: TGTGCCAGCAGTTTACTGGGAAATGGAGGTCTCTCCTACGAGCAGTACTTC.

The chain couples TRBV5-1 to TRBJ1-1, with D tentatively TRBD1 (6 bases). The germline gives CDR1 SGHRS, CDR2 YFSETQ. CDR3 length: 15 amino acids. The V end lost 0 bases, the J end lost 2 bases, and 11 bases lay between the germline ends. CDR3 amino acids: CASSLGQGINTEAFF. The CDR3 bases are TGCGCCAGCAGCTTGGGGCAGGGGATAAACACTGAAGCTTTCTTT.

V gene TRBV28 combines with J gene TRBJ1-2, with 9 bases aligning to TRBD1. V gave up 6 bases and J gave up 14 bases; unmatched junction bases: 16. Germline values: CDR1 MDHEN, CDR2 SYDVKM. The CDR3 spans 14 residues. CDR3 residues: CASRPMGDRAGETF. CDR3 nucleotides: TGTGCCAGCAGACCCATGGGGGACAGGGCGGGTGAAACCTTC.

The chain links TRBV4-3 to TRBJ2-3, with TRBD2 as a possible D gene (6 bases). The CDR3 covers 18 residues. V dropped 2 bases and J dropped 4 bases, with 22 bases sitting between them. CDR1 is LGHNA and CDR2 is YSLEER in the germline V gene. The CDR3 is CASSQWGVGREIADTQYF. CDR3 nucleotides: TGCGCCAGCAGCCAATGGGGGGTAGGGCGGGAAATAGCAGATACGCAGTATTTT.

The V gene is TRBV6-1, the J gene TRBJ2-7, with D possibly TRBD2 on 6 matching bases. The CDR3 runs to 13 residues. The germline V and J ends were trimmed by 1 base and 4 bases, with 8 bases remaining between them. Germline lookup yields CDR1 MNHNS and CDR2 SASEGT. The CDR3 sequence is CASSEGDSYEQYF. The CDR3 nucleotides read TGTGCCAGCAGTGAAGGGGACTCTTACGAGCAGTACTTC.

This clone was picked up one time. The rearrangement joins TRBV19 to TRBJ1-2; 7 bases match TRBD1. CDR1 is LNHDA and CDR2 is SQIVND in the germline V gene (reference sequence). J was trimmed by 3 bases and V by 1 base; bases with no gene match: 8. The CDR3 is 16 residues long. The CDR3 here is CASSIVNRGSDYGYTF. The CDR3 nucleotides are TGTGCCAGTAGTATAGTGAACAGGGGTTCTGACTATGGCTACACCTTC.

This clone was counted a single time. The V and J genes are TRBV25-1 and TRBJ2-5, with 13 bases fitting TRBD2. After removal of 9 bases from V and 1 base from J, the junction contained 8 bases not matched to a gene. Germline CDR1 is MGHDK and CDR2 is SYGVNS. The CDR3 loop spans 16 amino acids. The CDR3 coding sequence is TGTGCCAGTGGACTAGCGGGAGCTCCTACCCAAGAGACCCAGTACTTC. Translation: CASGLAGAPTQETQYF.

This chain joins TRBV4-1 and TRBJ1-2; D gene ambiguous. V was clipped by 4 bases and J by 2 bases, with 14 bases between them. The CDR3 spans 15 residues. CDR1 is MGHRA and CDR2 is YSYEKL in the germline V gene. DNA of the CDR3: TGCGCCAGCAGCCGAGAACCGACAAACAACTATGGCTACACCTTC. Its protein product is CASSREPTNNYGYTF.

The chain carries TRBV7-6 and TRBJ2-5; 15 nucleotides align to TRBD2. V dropped 2 bases and J dropped 4; count of bases not matched to a gene: 11. The CDR3 consists of 19 residues. Germline loops: CDR1 SGHVS, CDR2 FNYEAQ. The CDR3 spells CASSLRGLAGGSARETQYF. In nucleotides, the CDR3 is TGTGCCAGCAGCTTAAGGGGACTAGCGGGAGGTAGCGCCAGAGAGACCCAGTACTTC.

This clone has more than one count but fewer than ten. This chain joins TRBV5-4 and TRBJ2-3, with 13 positions matching TRBD2. This CDR3 is 15 amino acids long. J gave up 4 bases and V 3 bases, and 2 bases lay outside the gene matches. Germline V CDR1 and CDR2: SGHNT, YYREEE (reference sequence). In DNA, the CDR3 is TGTGCCAGCAGCTCTACTAGCGGGAGGGCAGATACGCAGTATTTT. Its translation: CASSSTSGRADTQYF.

This clone was found a few times. The chain has TRBV27 and TRBJ2-5; 13 nucleotides match TRBD2. The germline V gene has CDR1 MNHEY and CDR2 SMNVEV (reference sequence). The length of the CDR3 is 18 residues. V was clipped by 5 bases and J by 5 bases; unmatched bases: 14. In nucleotides, the CDR3 is TGTGCCAGCAGTAGGAGACTAGCGGGAGGTCCCATGGGGGAGACCCAGTACTTC. It yields the protein CASSRRLAGGPMGETQYF.

This clone has a single count. The chain is built from TRBV5-1 and TRBJ2-7; D possibly corresponds to TRBD1 (6 bases). The CDR3 is 14 amino acids. The germline V gene has CDR1 SGHRS and CDR2 YFSETQ. V gave up 4 bases and J gave up 4 bases, with 15 bases separating them. CDR3 DNA sequence: TGCGCCAGCAGCGGTACAGGGTCCGCGTACGAGCAGTACTTC. Residues: CASSGTGSAYEQYF. Together with reference TRBV5-1 and TRBJ2-7, the CDR3 gives the full variable domain: KAGVTQTPRYLIKTRGQQVTLSCSPISGHRSVSWYQQTPGQGLQFLFEYFSETQRNKGNFPGRFSGRQFSNSRSEMNVSTLELGDSALYLCASSGTGSAYEQYFGPGTRLTVT.